These 25 T cell receptor beta chains share one sample of origin, sequenced in a study of shared clonotypes between healthy human individuals (dated by TCRdb to the early 2020s). Library prep was done by the immunoSEQ multiplex PCR assay. Entries here come from immuneACCESS through TCRdb and include only in-frame sequences with V and J called. Some clones fail to appear in such tables; in the studies checked, an unresolved V gene covers under half of the shortfall, and the cause of the remainder is unknown. Counted in this sample were about 2 million clones; 85% to 95% of them appeared once. Roughly 0.13% of the sample rests with the top ten. Sequencing was carried out using naive CD4+ T cells sorted from blood. The cell subset or site label corresponds to: CD45RA+ positively selected. Source of these receptors: a young man in good health.

This chain links TRBV4-3 with TRBJ1-3; 8 bases agree with TRBD1. The CDR3 spans 14 residues. Trimming cost V 4 bases and J 3 bases; bases outside gene matches: 2. Looked up from germline, CDR1 is LGHNA and CDR2 is YSLEER. The CDR3 is CASSPGGGGNTIYF. CDR3 DNA: TGCGCCAGCAGCCCAGGGGGCGGTGGAAACACCATATATTTT.

The chain joins TRBV28 to TRBJ2-7; TRBD2 is a possible D gene (5 bases). Germline CDR1 is MDHEN and CDR2 is SYDVKM. This CDR3 has 15 amino acids. The germline V and J ends were trimmed by 5 bases and 0 bases, with 14 bases remaining between them. Written as DNA, the CDR3 is TGTGCCAGCAGTCCCTCACATGGGAGCTCCTACGAGCAGTACTTC. Amino acid sequence: CASSPSHGSSYEQYF.

Notes on this clone: The identical CDR3 is also encoded by other nucleotide sequences in the sample. The chain is built from TRBV9 and TRBJ2-6; D ambiguous. Germline lookup yields CDR1 SGDLS and CDR2 YYNGEE. The V and J ends lost 4 bases and 0 bases respectively, with 8 bases between them. This CDR3 region has 15 residues. CDR3 nucleotide sequence: TGTGCCAGCAGCCTGACGGACTCTGGGGCCAACGTCCTGACTTTC. Translated: CASSLTDSGANVLTF.

Here the CDR3 DNA reads TGTGCCATCAGCCAGGACAGAGCTAGCACAGATACGCAGTATTTT. Translating gives CAISQDRASTDTQYF. The genes are TRBV10-3 and TRBJ2-3, with D maybe TRBD1 (6 bases). This CDR3 region has 15 residues. With 6 bases removed from V and 0 bases from J, the gap between germline ends came to 13 bases. Germline V lookup: CDR1 ENHRY, CDR2 SYGVKD.

This chain joins TRBV7-3 and TRBJ2-3, with 7 bases lining up with TRBD1. With V trimmed by 3 bases and J by 4 bases, 1 base remained unmatched. CDR3 length: 13 amino acids. Germline values: CDR1 SGHTA, CDR2 FQGTGA. The CDR3 DNA reads TGTGCCAGCAGCTTGGGACAGCCAGATACGCAGTATTTT. Residues: CASSLGQPDTQYF.

The chain combines TRBV10-3 with TRBJ2-3; 12 positions match TRBD2. V trimming: 6 bases; J trimming: 3 bases; junction bases outside the gene matches: 7. The CDR3 has 16 residues. Germline V gene lookup returns CDR1 ENHRY and CDR2 SYGVKD. The DNA of the CDR3 is TGTGCCATCAGCCGGACTAGCGGGGAGACTACAGATACGCAGTATTTT. This sequence encodes CAISRTSGETTDTQYF.

A note on this clone: The conserved closing phenylalanine or tryptophan is absent in this CDR3, likely reflecting a read error. The CDR3 sequence is CAISEGRLSYEQYL. DNA of the CDR3: TGTGCCATCAGTGAGGGCAGACTCTCCTACGAGCAGTACCTC. This sequence joins TRBV10-3 and TRBJ2-7, with D hard to call. The V and J ends lost 2 bases and 0 bases respectively, with 8 bases between them. CDR3 length: 14 amino acids. Germline V CDR1 and CDR2: ENHRY, SYGVKD.

The V and J genes are TRBV20-1 and TRBJ2-5; no reliable D call. The V gene's germline CDR1 is DFQATT and CDR2 SNEGSKA (reference sequence). The CDR3 is 11 amino acids. Trimming shortened V by 5 bases and J by 5 bases, and 9 bases separated the two germline ends. This CDR3 reads CSALPQETQYF. The DNA of the CDR3 is TGCAGTGCTCTCCCACAGGAGACCCAGTACTTC.

The chain recombines TRBV4-1 with TRBJ1-6; D is possibly TRBD1 (6 bases). V lost 4 bases and J 0 bases, leaving 13 bases between the germline ends. The CDR3 length is 17 residues. Germline V gene sequence: CDR1 MGHRA, CDR2 YSYEKL. CDR3 region: CASSRDRSSSYNSPLHF. CDR3 nucleotide sequence: TGCGCCAGCAGCCGAGACAGGAGTAGCTCCTATAATTCACCCCTCCACTTT.

V and J are TRBV18 and TRBJ2-5; no definite D call. Germline lookup yields CDR1 KGHSH and CDR2 LQKENI. V dropped 2 bases and J dropped 1 base, with 14 bases sitting between them. The CDR3 sequence is 16 residues long. This CDR3 reads CASSPIRSALQETQYF. Here the CDR3 DNA reads TGTGCCAGCTCACCAATCCGATCGGCCCTCCAAGAGACCCAGTACTTC.

V gene TRBV2 combines with J gene TRBJ2-2; 9 nucleotides match TRBD2. Germline V CDR1 and CDR2: SNHLY, FYNNEI. The V gene end was trimmed by 7 bases and the J gene end by 2 bases; junction bases not matched to a gene: 8. The CDR3 is 16 amino acids. DNA for the CDR3: TGTGCCAGCACAAGGCTAGCGGGGCTCAACACCGGGGAGCTGTTTTTT. This sequence encodes CASTRLAGLNTGELFF.

The chain links TRBV28 to TRBJ2-2; TRBD1 agrees at 10 bases. J gave up 7 bases and V 1 base, and 12 bases lay outside the gene matches. Per germline, CDR1 MDHEN and CDR2 SYDVKM. There are 18 residues in the CDR3. CDR3 DNA: TGTGCCAGCAGTTTATTTATCGCGGGACAGGGGAGTAACGGGGAGCTGTTTTTT. Translation gives CASSLFIAGQGSNGELFF.

The chain has TRBV18 and TRBJ1-1; D unresolved. CDR3 length: 15 amino acids. CDR1 and CDR2 (germline): KGHSH, LQKENI. V lost 2 bases and J 0 bases, leaving 10 bases between the germline ends. DNA of the CDR3: TGTGCCAGCTCACCAATCGGACCGATGAACACTGAAGCTTTCTTT. It codes for CASSPIGPMNTEAFF.

DNA of the CDR3: TGTGCCAGCAGCATCCCGCCAGGACTGGGTGAGACGCAGTATTTT. It encodes CASSIPPGLGETQYF. The rearrangement links TRBV7-2 to TRBJ2-3; maybe TRBD2 (5 bases). V gave up 5 bases and J gave up 9 bases, with 21 bases separating them. From germline, CDR1 is SGHTA and CDR2 FQGNSA. The CDR3 is made up of 15 amino acids.

This clone was observed many times. Other nucleotide sequences in the sample specify the same CDR3. The chain uses TRBV25-1 and TRBJ2-7; TRBD1 matches 9 bases. The CDR3 consists of 14 residues. The germline V gene encodes CDR1 MGHDK and CDR2 SYGVNS. Trimming removed 3 bases from V and 2 bases from J; junction bases left unmatched: 2. CDR3 in DNA: TGTGCCAGCAGTGATGGGACAGGGACCTACGAGCAGTACTTC. Its translation is CASSDGTGTYEQYF.

This clone was counted only a few times. The V gene is TRBV7-9, the J gene TRBJ1-1; D call uncertain. The CDR3 consists of 12 residues. The ends were cut back, 1 base at V and 6 bases at J, with 6 bases in the middle. Germline values: CDR1 SEHNR, CDR2 FQNEAQ (reference sequence). The CDR3 protein is CASSLGVAEAFF. The CDR3 nucleotides read TGTGCCAGCAGCTTAGGGGTGGCTGAAGCTTTCTTT.

V and J are TRBV18 and TRBJ2-7, with TRBD1 as a possible D gene (5 bases). The germline V gene encodes CDR1 KGHSH and CDR2 LQKENI. V was clipped by 2 bases and J by 3 bases, with 11 bases between them. The CDR3 covers 14 residues. The CDR3 protein is CASSPDRLNYEQYF. The CDR3 DNA is TGTGCCAGCTCACCAGACAGATTAAACTACGAGCAGTACTTC.

V and J are TRBV6-1 and TRBJ1-1; 10 bases match TRBD1. The length of the CDR3 is 15 residues. CDR1 and CDR2 (germline): MNHNS, SASEGT. V lost 5 bases, J lost 3 bases, and 6 bases stayed unmatched. The CDR3 region has the DNA TGTGCCAGCAGTTTCACCGGGACAGGGGACACTGAAGCTTTCTTT. This encodes CASSFTGTGDTEAFF.

The rearrangement links TRBV4-1 to TRBJ1-2; TRBD1 agrees at 9 bases. Per the germline V gene, CDR1 is MGHRA and CDR2 is YSYEKL. The V and J ends lost 0 bases and 4 bases, in that order; junction bases with no gene match: 9. The CDR3 loop spans 17 amino acids. CDR3 sequence reads: CASSQDPGTGLGYGYTF. Here the CDR3 DNA reads TGCGCCAGCAGCCAAGACCCCGGGACAGGGCTCGGCTATGGCTACACCTTC.

The CDR3 nucleotides read TGCGCCAGCAGTAAGCTAGCAGATAGCACAGATACGCAGTATTTT. It translates to CASSKLADSTDTQYF. This sequence joins TRBV4-3 and TRBJ2-3, with D possibly being TRBD2 (5 bases). Germline CDR1 and CDR2: LGHNA and YSLEER. V shed 6 bases and J shed 0 bases, with 13 bases lying between them. The CDR3 spans 15 residues.

The CDR3 loop is CASSWRGQEETQYF. DNA of the CDR3: TGTGCCAGCAGTTGGAGGGGGCAGGAAGAGACCCAGTACTTC. The chain links TRBV6-6 to TRBJ2-5; TRBD1 might be the D (7 bases). Germline CDR1 MNHNY, CDR2 SVGAGI (reference sequence). This CDR3 region has 14 residues. The V end was cut by 4 bases, the J end by 3 bases, with 12 bases between.

This chain links TRBV6-6 with TRBJ1-1, with 9 bases lining up with TRBD1. Germline-derived CDR1 and CDR2 are MNHNY and SVGAGI (reference sequence). The CDR3 is made up of 13 amino acids. V gave up 4 bases and J gave up 10 bases; unmatched junction bases: 7. The CDR3 protein is CASSSRGGQGAFF. CDR3 DNA: TGTGCCAGCAGTTCCCGTGGGGGACAGGGAGCTTTCTTT.

This clone was recorded only once. The chain links TRBV18 to TRBJ2-5; D might be TRBD2 (6 bases). Germline CDR1 and CDR2: KGHSH and LQKENI. V gave up 4 bases and J gave up 4 bases, with 13 bases separating them. The length of the CDR3 is 14 residues. Written as DNA, the CDR3 is TGTGCCAGCTCACGGGCGGGATTGGGAGAGACCCAGTACTTC. The encoded protein is CASSRAGLGETQYF.

This sequence joins TRBV7-2 and TRBJ2-7; TRBD2 is a possible D gene (5 bases). V lost 4 bases, J lost 4 bases, and 14 bases lay in between. Germline V gene lookup returns CDR1 SGHTA and CDR2 FQGNSA. The CDR3 contains 14 residues. CDR3 in DNA: TGTGCCAGCAGCTCCTACGGGGAAACTTACGAGCAGTACTTC. It codes for CASSSYGETYEQYF.

This rearrangement joins TRBV30 to TRBJ2-3; D assignment may be TRBD1 or TRBD2 (5 bases each). The V end was cut by 3 bases, the J end by 6 bases, with 16 bases between. CDR1 is GTSNPN and CDR2 is SVGIG in the germline V gene (reference sequence). The CDR3 is made up of 14 amino acids. The CDR3 DNA is TGTGCCTGGAGCTTCCGGGACGGCTACGATACGCAGTATTTT. This sequence encodes CAWSFRDGYDTQYF.